Sequencing of this TCR beta chain was carried out in a study (dated by TCRdb to 2016 to 2017). The cysteine opens and the phenylalanine closes a CDR3 of 14 amino acids. Of all the DNA, just the CDR3 is kept, 42 bases in frame from base 1. The germline V gene (reference sequence) specifies MNHEY as CDR1 and SMNVEV as CDR2. The junction carries 10 bases between V and J, which are trimmed by 0 bases and 7 bases respectively. Library method: RT-PCR. Instrument on record: Illumina MiSeq. The public sequencing data were trimmed at Q25 with fastp and processed into clonotypes with MiXCR by TCRdb, which kept only in-frame beta chains. CDR3 protein sequences are deduplicated, and each keeps its most common genes and DNA. Here the sample has fewer than 800,000 distinct CDR3 sequences; 11% to 15% occur a single time. Clones ranked in the top ten supply roughly 4% of the sample. On this clonotype: No cognate antigen has been identified for it. No much larger clone exists at a distance of one base, and base qualities are not known.

Rearrangement joined TRBV27 to TRBJ2-4, with the identity of the D gene unclear. The specimen sequenced was memory CD4+ T cells from blood. The source is a female donor in good health, serving as a healthy control. The bases read TGTGCCAGCAGTTTATCGGAATACGGCAACATTCAGTACTTC. This codes for CASSLSEYGNIQYF.